This record concerns one T cell receptor beta chain sequence. Antigen: not known. Treatment specified: approximately 9-day PBMC culture with coronavirus spike peptide pools or control peptides (ViraFEST assay). IL-2 at about 9.1 IU/ml and peptide pools at approximately 9.6 ug/ml were added to PBMCs cultured at roughly 2 million per well. An Oncomine TCR Beta short-read assay was used to sequence the DNA from cultured CD4+ T cells. In TCRdb, the PCR reads were re-called with MiXCR into one record per CDR3 protein. The data show around 19,000 distinct CDR3 sequences, approximately 50% seen once. Germline loops: CDR1 MGHDK, CDR2 SYGVNS. The CDR3 has 15 residues. Germline trimming cut 4 bases from V and 4 bases from J; bases unmatched to any gene: 7. The sample comes from a study of vaccination and CD4 T cells after COVID-19. Turning to the study itself: Diagnosis preceded the drawing of post-COVID samples by a median around 100 days (range 35 to 161). Post-vaccine specimens were obtained a median roughly 70 days after dose two (range 14 to 241).

The source material was CD4+ T cells from blood, cultured in vitro. The TCR comes from a human donor who had recovered from COVID-19. The rearrangement joins TRBV25-1 to TRBJ1-1, with 9 positions matching TRBD1. CDR3 amino acids: CASSGPGTGRTEAFF. The CDR3 nucleotides read TGTGCCAGCAGTGGCCCCGGGACAGGGCGCACTGAAGCTTTCTTT.